Listed here are 30 T cell receptor beta chains from one sample, sequenced in a study of T-cell memory formation after mild COVID-19. MiXCR, applied by TCRdb to the 5' RACE reads, yields one record per CDR3 protein. The sample carries hundreds of thousands of distinct CDR3 sequences, 25% recorded once. Material: PBMCs or a T cell subset sorted from them (not recorded which). The receptors derive from an adult woman who had mild COVID-19 (a few samples of this study predate the infection). Cell type and time point are not known.

The sample holds a few counts of this clonotype. This sequence joins TRBV9 and TRBJ2-3; D possibly corresponds to TRBD1 (6 bases). Looked up from germline, CDR1 is SGDLS and CDR2 is YYNGEE. The CDR3 totals 14 residues. The germline V and J ends were trimmed by 3 bases and 3 bases, with 11 bases remaining between them. For the CDR3, the DNA is TGTGCCAGCAGCGAACAGGGTAGAACAGATACGCAGTATTTT. Translating it yields CASSEQGRTDTQYF. Full variable domain (rest looked up from reference TRBV9 and TRBJ2-3): DSGVTQTPKHLITATGQRVTLRCSPRSGDLSVYWYQQSLDQGLQFLIQYYNGEERAKGNILERFSAQQFPDLHSELNLSSLELGDSALYFCASSEQGRTDTQYFGPGTRLTVL.

This rearrangement joins TRBV12-3 or TRBV12-4 to TRBJ2-5; the match to TRBD2 covers 7 bases. Losses at the gene ends were 6 bases for V and 5 bases for J; bases not matched to a gene: 9. The CDR3 spans 14 residues. The CDR3 protein is CASSPTSSGETQYF. For the CDR3, the DNA is TGTGCCAGCAGCCCCACTTCTAGCGGCGAGACCCAGTACTTC.

This rearrangement joins TRBV12-3 or TRBV12-4 to TRBJ1-2; no reliable D call. Deletions cut 5 bases from V and 3 bases from J, with 10 bases between. The CDR3 consists of 13 residues. CDR3 in amino acids: CASSAGPYYGYTF. DNA of the CDR3: TGTGCCAGCAGTGCCGGGCCCTACTATGGCTACACCTTC.

This clonotype was counted only a few times. The rearrangement links TRBV7-9 to TRBJ2-7, with 8 bases identical to TRBD1. The CDR3 consists of 14 residues. Germline-derived CDR1 and CDR2 are SEHNR and FQNEAQ (reference sequence). Trimming at V came to 5 bases and at J to 1 base, leaving 4 bases not matched to a gene. CDR3 DNA: TGTGCCAGCAGCCTCAGGGGGCAGTCCTACGAGCAGTACTTC. Protein product: CASSLRGQSYEQYF.

The table lists this clonotype with a few counts. The rearrangement joins TRBV30 to TRBJ2-5; 7 nucleotides align to TRBD2. Per the germline V gene, CDR1 is GTSNPN and CDR2 is SVGIG (reference sequence). CDR3 length equals 13 residues. V was pared by 5 bases and J by 3 bases, with 6 bases of the junction left unmatched. CDR3 coding DNA: TGTGCCTGGCGCGCAGCGGGAAAAGAGACCCAGTACTTC. It encodes CAWRAAGKETQYF.

The J gene is TRBJ2-3, the V gene TRBV9, with TRBD2 matching over 7 bases. This CDR3 is built from 16 residues. Germline CDR1 is SGDLS and CDR2 is YYNGEE. With 4 bases clipped from V and 3 bases from J, the junction kept 11 bases outside the gene matches. The CDR3 bases are TGTGCCAGCAGCCCCAGCGGCGGGAGCGCAACAGATACGCAGTATTTT. The encoded protein is CASSPSGGSATDTQYF.

This clonotype was detected a few times. This chain uses TRBV7-3 with TRBJ2-1, with 11 bases aligning to TRBD2. With V trimmed by 4 bases and J by 6 bases, 5 bases remained unmatched. This CDR3 spans 15 amino acids. Germline CDR1 reads SGHTA; CDR2 reads FQGTGA. DNA of the CDR3: TGTGCCAGCAGCTCTCCGACTAGCGGGGTCAATGAGCAGTTCTTC. Translating it yields CASSSPTSGVNEQFF. Complete variable domain (other parts from reference TRBV7-3 and TRBJ2-1): GAGVSQTPSNKVTEKGKYVELRCDPISGHTALYWYRQSLGQGPEFLIYFQGTGAADDSGLPNDRFFAVRPEGSVSTLKIQRTERGDSAVYLCASSSPTSGVNEQFFGPGTRLTVL.

The gene calls are TRBV5-1 and TRBJ2-7; 10 bases match TRBD1. With 6 bases clipped from V and 3 bases from J, the junction kept 9 bases outside the gene matches. Germline CDR1 and CDR2: SGHRS and YFSETQ. CDR3 length equals 15 residues. DNA for the CDR3: TGCGCCAGCACCTTAGCAGGACAGGGGGTCTACGAGCAGTACTTC. Amino acids: CASTLAGQGVYEQYF. The variable domain in full, with the rest retrieved from reference TRBV5-1 and TRBJ2-7, is KAGVTQTPRYLIKTRGQQVTLSCSPISGHRSVSWYQQTPGQGLQFLFEYFSETQRNKGNFPGRFSGRQFSNSRSEMNVSTLELGDSALYLCASTLAGQGVYEQYFGPGTRLTVT.

This clonotype was detected only a few times. V gene TRBV9 combines with J gene TRBJ2-2, with D perhaps TRBD2 (6 bases). CDR3 size: 13 residues. In germline, CDR1 is SGDLS, CDR2 YYNGEE. The V end was cut by 0 bases, the J end by 6 bases, with 6 bases between. Here the CDR3 DNA reads TGTGCCAGCAGCGTAGAGCGGGCCGGGGAGCTGTTTTTT. It yields the protein CASSVERAGELFF.

The V gene is TRBV7-8, the J gene TRBJ2-7; 11 bases agree with TRBD2. This CDR3 contains 15 residues. With 6 bases clipped from V and 2 bases from J, the junction kept 6 bases outside the gene matches. Per germline, CDR1 SGHVS and CDR2 FQNEAQ. The CDR3 DNA follows: TGTGCCAGCAGTTCCAGACTAGCGGGGACCTACGAGCAGTACTTC. It yields the protein CASSSRLAGTYEQYF.

The gene calls are TRBV5-1 and TRBJ1-1; D ambiguous. The CDR3 length is 14 residues. Germline V lookup: CDR1 SGHRS, CDR2 YFSETQ. Trimming stripped 4 bases from V and 0 bases from J, with 10 bases between. CDR3 sequence (DNA): TGCGCCAGCAGCACGGACGGGGTGAACACTGAAGCTTTCTTT. The encoded protein is CASSTDGVNTEAFF.

The chain links TRBV2 to TRBJ1-2, with D tentatively TRBD1 (5 bases). Trimming removed 3 bases at V and 4 bases at J, with 9 bases between. This CDR3 is 13 amino acids long. In germline, CDR1 is SNHLY, CDR2 FYNNEI. The CDR3 loop is CASSDQGGYGYTF. The CDR3 DNA reads as TGTGCCAGCAGTGACCAGGGAGGCTATGGCTACACCTTC.

The rearrangement links TRBV6-6 to TRBJ2-3, with 13 nucleotides matching TRBD2. The CDR3 has 16 amino acids. After removal of 2 bases from V and 1 base from J, the junction contained 0 bases not matched to a gene. Germline V gives CDR1 MNHNY, CDR2 SVGAGI (reference sequence). CDR3 residues: CASSYGLAGGTDTQYF. The CDR3 DNA reads TGTGCCAGCAGTTACGGACTAGCGGGAGGCACAGATACGCAGTATTTT.

There are a few counts of this clonotype. The chain joins TRBV7-2 to TRBJ1-1; 10 positions match TRBD1. The CDR3 covers 14 residues. CDR1 SGHTA and CDR2 FQGNSA come from the germline V gene. Unmatched junction bases numbered 4, after V lost 5 bases and J lost 4 bases. The CDR3 protein is CASSADRGSTEAFF. The CDR3 DNA sequence: TGTGCCAGCAGCGCGGACAGGGGGAGCACTGAAGCTTTCTTT.

This chain links TRBV11-2 with TRBJ2-5; D uncertain. Germline V gene data show CDR1 as SGHAT and CDR2 as FQNNGV. V was clipped by 5 bases and J by 2 bases, with 9 bases between them. The CDR3 has 13 residues. The CDR3 loop is CASSQLRQETQYF. CDR3 nucleotide sequence: TGTGCCAGCAGCCAACTACGGCAAGAGACCCAGTACTTC.

The chain combines TRBV4-3 with TRBJ1-2, with D maybe TRBD1 (6 bases). The CDR3 covers 16 residues. Germline V lookup: CDR1 LGHNA, CDR2 YSLEER. V lost 2 bases, J lost 4 bases, and 17 bases lay in between. The CDR3 region is CASSQTQGASSYGYTF. CDR3 DNA sequence: TGCGCCAGCAGCCAAACACAGGGAGCCAGCTCCTATGGCTACACCTTC.

This clonotype has more than one count but fewer than ten. This chain links TRBV20-1 with TRBJ2-7; D gene uncertain. This CDR3 is built from 11 residues. Trimming shortened V by 0 bases and J by 4 bases, and 4 bases separated the two germline ends. CDR1 DFQATT and CDR2 SNEGSKA come from the germline V gene (reference sequence). In DNA form, the CDR3 reads TGCAGTGCTAGAGATCAATACGAGCAGTACTTC. This translates into CSARDQYEQYF.

The chain is built from TRBV7-9 and TRBJ1-6; 10 positions match TRBD1. Losses at the gene ends were 4 bases for V and 9 bases for J; bases not matched to a gene: 3. This CDR3 is 14 amino acids long. Germline-derived CDR1 and CDR2 are SEHNR and FQNEAQ (reference sequence). CDR3 sequence: CASSSGTGVSPLHF. In nucleotides, the CDR3 is TGTGCCAGCAGCTCCGGGACAGGGGTTTCACCCCTCCACTTT.

This chain connects TRBV6-5 to TRBJ1-1, with unresolved D. The CDR3 length is 14 residues. CDR1 and CDR2 (germline): MNHEY, SVGAGI. The V end was cut by 7 bases, the J end by 2 bases, with 14 bases between. This CDR3 reads CASTAGEGNTEAFF. CDR3 in DNA: TGTGCCAGCACGGCTGGAGAGGGAAACACTGAAGCTTTCTTT.

The chain employs TRBV12-3 or TRBV12-4 and TRBJ1-1, with D uncertain. There are 14 residues in the CDR3. V was trimmed by 5 bases and J by 6 bases, leaving 16 bases between them. CDR3 nucleotide sequence: TGTGCCAGCAGTCGTCCAAGCTCCCTCCCTGAAGCTTTCTTT. Protein product: CASSRPSSLPEAFF.

This clonotype occurred a few times. The V gene is TRBV7-3, the J gene TRBJ2-3; D gene unclear. Germline V gene sequence: CDR1 SGHTA, CDR2 FQGTGA. With 2 bases removed from V and 2 bases from J, the gap between germline ends came to 8 bases. The CDR3 spans 14 residues. The CDR3 DNA reads as TGTGCCAGCAGCTTATATGAAAACACAGATACGCAGTATTTT. Protein sequence: CASSLYENTDTQYF. The variable domain in full, with the rest retrieved from reference TRBV7-3 and TRBJ2-3, is GAGVSQTPSNKVTEKGKYVELRCDPISGHTALYWYRQSLGQGPEFLIYFQGTGAADDSGLPNDRFFAVRPEGSVSTLKIQRTERGDSAVYLCASSLYENTDTQYFGPGTRLTVL.

The chain is built from TRBV9 and TRBJ1-4; D remains unclear. Germline V gene data show CDR1 as SGDLS and CDR2 as YYNGEE. V was cut by 0 bases and J by 5 bases, with 11 bases left in between. This CDR3 comprises 15 residues. The CDR3 loop is CASSVGLRLNEKLFF. CDR3 sequence (DNA): TGTGCCAGCAGCGTAGGACTCAGACTGAATGAAAAACTGTTTTTT.

The genes are TRBV29-1 and TRBJ2-2; 11 nucleotides agree with TRBD2. CDR3 length: 18 amino acids. Trimming removed 5 bases from V and 0 bases from J; junction bases left unmatched: 11. Germline-derived CDR1 and CDR2 are SQVTM and ANQGSEA. The CDR3 region is CSVPPLAGAVPNTGELFF. DNA for the CDR3: TGCAGCGTTCCCCCACTAGCGGGAGCTGTCCCGAACACCGGGGAGCTGTTTTTT.

The genes are TRBV20-1 and TRBJ1-1, with D possibly being TRBD1 (5 bases). Germline-derived CDR1 and CDR2 are DFQATT and SNEGSKA (reference sequence). There are 14 residues in the CDR3. V was trimmed by 1 base and J by 4 bases, leaving 13 bases between them. The CDR3 sequence is CSARGGRGSTEAFF. DNA of the CDR3: TGCAGTGCTAGAGGAGGGAGGGGATCCACTGAAGCTTTCTTT.

This chain joins TRBV23-1 and TRBJ2-1; 14 bases map to TRBD2. TRBV23-1 carries the ORF label, with uncertain function. Losses at the gene ends were 3 bases for V and 7 bases for J; bases not matched to a gene: 5. The CDR3 contains 16 residues. The CDR3 coding sequence is TGCGCCAGCAGTCACCCGGGACTAGCGGGAGTGAATGAGCAGTTCTTC. Protein sequence: CASSHPGLAGVNEQFF.

This clonotype was recorded a few times. The chain joins TRBV20-1 to TRBJ2-7; 9 nucleotides match TRBD2. The V gene end was trimmed by 0 bases and the J gene end by 0 bases; junction bases not matched to a gene: 6. Germline assignment: CDR1 DFQATT and CDR2 SNEGSKA (reference sequence). The CDR3 runs to 16 residues. The CDR3 DNA reads TGCAGTGCTAGAGATCCGGCTAGCGGGACCTCCTACGAGCAGTACTTC. It translates to CSARDPASGTSYEQYF.

This clonotype has just a few counts. This chain uses TRBV12-3 or TRBV12-4 with TRBJ2-1; 7 bases match TRBD2. V trimming: 6 bases; J trimming: 10 bases; junction bases outside the gene matches: 6. CDR3 length: 12 residues. For the CDR3, the DNA is TGTGCCAGCAGCCGGAGGACTAGAGAGCAGTTCTTC. This sequence encodes CASSRRTREQFF.

This clonotype appeared a few times. The V and J genes are TRBV2 and TRBJ2-4, with D unclear. Germline V CDR1 and CDR2: SNHLY, FYNNEI. V lost 2 bases and J lost 0, with 8 bases in between. The CDR3 covers 15 residues. CDR3 region: CASSEPQLAKNIQYF. The CDR3 coding sequence is TGTGCCAGCAGTGAACCCCAGCTAGCCAAAAACATTCAGTACTTC.

The CDR3 region has the DNA TGCGCCAGCAGCTTGGAAGGGAACAGGGGGCCAAACACTGAAGCTTTCTTT. This gives the protein CASSLEGNRGPNTEAFF. The V gene is TRBV5-1, the J gene TRBJ1-1; 9 nucleotides line up with TRBD1. CDR3 length: 17 amino acids. In germline, CDR1 is SGHRS, CDR2 YFSETQ. V trimming: 0 bases; J trimming: 2 bases; junction bases outside the gene matches: 8.

V is TRBV11-3 and J is TRBJ2-5; a weak D match, TRBD2 (6 bases). The CDR3 contains 16 residues. CDR1 is SGHNT and CDR2 is YENEEA in the germline V gene. V was pared by 5 bases and J by 0 bases, with 16 bases between. Written as DNA, the CDR3 is TGTGCCAGCAGCAATCTAGCGAGACACTACCAAGAGACCCAGTACTTC. Its protein product is CASSNLARHYQETQYF. The complete variable domain, with remaining parts taken from reference TRBV11-3 and TRBJ2-5, reads EAGVVQSPRYKIIEKKQPVAFWCNPISGHNTLYWYLQNLGQGPELLIRYENEEAVDDSQLPKDRFSAERLKGVDSTLKIQPAELGDSAVYLCASSNLARHYQETQYFGPGTRLLVL.